Below are 10 T cell receptor beta chains sequenced from a single sample in a study of T-cell memory formation after mild COVID-19. MiXCR, applied by TCRdb to the 5' RACE reads, yields one record per CDR3 protein. In the table there are about 170,000 distinct CDR3 sequences, 10% to 15% of which are singletons. The sample comprised PBMCs or a T cell subset sorted from them (not recorded which). These receptors were taken from a young man who had mild COVID-19 (a few samples of this study predate the infection). Cell type and time point are not known.

The rearrangement links TRBV7-9 to TRBJ2-1; TRBD1 is a possible D gene (5 bases). Germline V gives CDR1 SEHNR, CDR2 FQNEAQ (reference sequence). V was shortened by 6 bases and J by 11 bases, with 20 bases between the two germline ends. CDR3 length: 14 residues. The CDR3 reads CASRNRQGTPKQFF. The CDR3 DNA reads as TGTGCCAGCAGAAATAGGCAGGGAACCCCCAAGCAGTTCTTC.

The chain recombines TRBV4-3 with TRBJ2-3; no clear D. Germline V gene data show CDR1 as LGHNA and CDR2 as YSLEER. The V end lost 0 bases, the J end lost 4 bases, and 14 bases lay between the germline ends. The CDR3 is 16 residues long. CDR3 sequence reads: CASSQESSHSSDTQYF. The CDR3 DNA follows: TGCGCCAGCAGCCAAGAGTCATCGCACAGCTCAGATACGCAGTATTTT.

The chain links TRBV18 to TRBJ2-7; 8 bases are a match to TRBD1. This CDR3 spans 13 amino acids. Germline V gene lookup returns CDR1 KGHSH and CDR2 LQKENI. The J segment lost 6 bases and the V segment lost 3 bases, leaving 4 bases of the junction unmatched. CDR3: CASSPDREGEQYF. The CDR3 DNA follows: TGTGCCAGCTCACCGGACAGGGAAGGCGAGCAGTACTTC. Variable domain in full (rest from reference TRBV18 and TRBJ2-7): NAGVMQNPRHLVRRRGQEARLRCSPMKGHSHVYWYRQLPEEGLKFMVYLQKENIIDESGMPKERFSAEFPKEGPSILRIQQVVRGDSAAYFCASSPDREGEQYFGPGTRLTVT.

This clonotype was picked up a small number of times. The genes are TRBV7-3 and TRBJ2-1; 9 bases line up with TRBD1. V trimming: 4 bases; J trimming: 8 bases; junction bases outside the gene matches: 9. This CDR3 has 15 residues. Germline V CDR1 and CDR2: SGHTA, FQGTGA. The CDR3 DNA follows: TGTGCCAGCAGCTCGAGTGGGACAGGGCATTATGAGCAGTTCTTC. Encoded protein: CASSSSGTGHYEQFF.

This clonotype was observed many times. The gene calls are TRBV7-2 and TRBJ2-3; D not certain. The CDR3 is 13 residues long. The germline V gene encodes CDR1 SGHTA and CDR2 FQGNSA. V lost 7 bases and J lost 6, with 14 bases in between. The CDR3 nucleotides are TGTGCCAGCACCCTATCCCCGTCGGATACGCAGTATTTT. This translates into CASTLSPSDTQYF.

The rearrangement links TRBV7-2 to TRBJ2-7, with TRBD1 matching 7 bases. Germline V gene data show CDR1 as SGHTA and CDR2 as FQGNSA. The CDR3 loop spans 16 amino acids. Losses at the gene ends were 5 bases for V and 7 bases for J; bases not matched to a gene: 17. Here the CDR3 DNA reads TGTGCCAGCAGCGCAGGACAGGCCTCGAGTCGACGGGAGCAGTACTTC. Translating it yields CASSAGQASSRREQYF.

On this clonotype: The junction and the germline gene differ at one end; a read error may be behind it. The chain employs TRBV4-1 and TRBJ1-2; D is uncertain. This CDR3 comprises 13 residues. In germline, CDR1 is MGHRA, CDR2 YSYEKL. The CDR3 region has the DNA TGCGCCAGCAGGCAAGGGATAGCCTATGGCTACACCTTC. Protein sequence: CASRQGIAYGYTF.

In this sample, this clonotype turned up a few times. The J gene is TRBJ1-5, the V gene TRBV27; 8 bases align to TRBD1. The CDR3 is made up of 13 amino acids. Germline CDR1 and CDR2: MNHEY and SMNVEV (reference sequence). The ends lost 5 bases at V and 9 bases at J; junction bases unmatched: 6. The CDR3 loop is CASSVDRARPQHF. The CDR3 nucleotides read TGTGCCAGCAGTGTGGACAGGGCGCGGCCCCAGCATTTT.

The chain joins TRBV9 to TRBJ2-1; 9 nucleotides match TRBD2. Per the germline V gene, CDR1 is SGDLS and CDR2 is YYNGEE. The CDR3 loop spans 14 amino acids. Germline trimming cut 2 bases from V and 7 bases from J; bases unmatched to any gene: 4. In DNA form, the CDR3 reads TGTGCCAGCAGCGTTTTTAGCGGGGGAAATGAGCAGTTCTTC. Its protein product is CASSVFSGGNEQFF.

The chain recombines TRBV6-6 with TRBJ1-6; a possible D gene is TRBD1 (5 bases). Germline CDR1 is MNHNY and CDR2 is SVGAGI (reference sequence). V was trimmed by 6 bases and J by 3 bases, leaving 21 bases between them. The CDR3 length is 18 residues. CDR3 amino acids: CASRTAGGLDGYNSPLHF. The CDR3, as DNA: TGTGCCAGCAGGACCGCTGGGGGACTGGATGGCTATAATTCACCCCTCCACTTT.